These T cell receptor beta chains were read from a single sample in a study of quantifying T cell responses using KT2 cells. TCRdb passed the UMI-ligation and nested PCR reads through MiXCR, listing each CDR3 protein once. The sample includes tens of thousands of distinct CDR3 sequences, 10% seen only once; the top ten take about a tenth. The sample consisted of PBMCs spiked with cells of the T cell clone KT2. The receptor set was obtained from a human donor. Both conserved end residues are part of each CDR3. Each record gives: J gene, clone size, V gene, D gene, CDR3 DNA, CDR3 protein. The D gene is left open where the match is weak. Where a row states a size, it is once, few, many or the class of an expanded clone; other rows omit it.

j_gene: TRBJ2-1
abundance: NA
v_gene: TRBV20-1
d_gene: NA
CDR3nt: TGCAGTGCTAGGACTGGGGAAGGCTACAATGAGCAGTTCTTC
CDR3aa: CSARTGEGYNEQFF

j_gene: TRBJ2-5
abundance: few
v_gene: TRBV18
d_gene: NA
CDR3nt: TGTGCCAGCTCACCAGGGGTTAGGGAGACCCAGTACTTC
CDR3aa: CASSPGVRETQYF

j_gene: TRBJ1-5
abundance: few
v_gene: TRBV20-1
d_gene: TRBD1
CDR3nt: TGCAGTGCTAGGCAGACAGGGTTCGGCAATCAGCCCCAGCATTTT
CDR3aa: CSARQTGFGNQPQHF

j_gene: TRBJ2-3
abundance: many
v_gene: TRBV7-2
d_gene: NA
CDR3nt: TGTGCCAGCAGCCCAGGCCTGGATACGCAGTATTTT
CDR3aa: CASSPGLDTQYF

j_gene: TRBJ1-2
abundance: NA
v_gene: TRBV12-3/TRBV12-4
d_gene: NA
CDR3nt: TGTGCCAGCAGTTCCCCGGATGGCTACACCTTC
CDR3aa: CASSSPDGYTF

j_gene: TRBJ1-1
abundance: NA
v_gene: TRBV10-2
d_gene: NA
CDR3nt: TGCGCCAGCAGTGAGTCGGAGAACACTGAAGCTTTCTTT
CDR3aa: CASSESENTEAFF

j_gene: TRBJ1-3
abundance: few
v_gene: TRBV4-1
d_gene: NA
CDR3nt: TGCGCCAGCAGCCAAGTTATCAGGGGCATCTCTGGAAACACCATATATTTT
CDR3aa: CASSQVIRGISGNTIYF

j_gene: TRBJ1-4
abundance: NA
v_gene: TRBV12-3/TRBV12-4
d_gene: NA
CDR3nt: TGTGCCAGCAGTCAAAGCGGGGTGGGCGAAAAACTGTTTTTT
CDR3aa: CASSQSGVGEKLFF

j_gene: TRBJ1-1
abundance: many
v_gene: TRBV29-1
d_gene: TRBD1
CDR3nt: TGCAGCGTCTGGGACAGGGGACAAACTGAAGCTTTCTTT
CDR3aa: CSVWDRGQTEAFF

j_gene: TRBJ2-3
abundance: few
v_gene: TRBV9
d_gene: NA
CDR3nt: TGTGCCAGCAGCGTAGGGGCTAGCAGCACAGATACGCAGTATTTT
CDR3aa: CASSVGASSTDTQYF

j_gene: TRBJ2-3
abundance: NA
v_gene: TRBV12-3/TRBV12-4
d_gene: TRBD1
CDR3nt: TGTGCCAGCAGTCTGGGACAGGGAGGACTAGATACGCAGTATTTT
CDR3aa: CASSLGQGGLDTQYF

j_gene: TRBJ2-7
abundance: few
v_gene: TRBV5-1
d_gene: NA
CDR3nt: TGCGCCAGCAGCGTGGACAGTCAGGTCGTTTACGAGCAGTACTTC
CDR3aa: CASSVDSQVVYEQYF

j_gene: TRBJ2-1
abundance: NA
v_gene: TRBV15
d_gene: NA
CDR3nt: TGTGCCACCAGCAGAGATCGAGGAGGGGGCGCTGAGCAGTTCTTC
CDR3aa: CATSRDRGGGAEQFF

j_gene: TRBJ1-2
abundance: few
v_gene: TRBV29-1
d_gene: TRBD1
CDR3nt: TGCAGCGCCTTCCCGGACAGGGCGGGCTATGGCTACACCTTC
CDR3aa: CSAFPDRAGYGYTF

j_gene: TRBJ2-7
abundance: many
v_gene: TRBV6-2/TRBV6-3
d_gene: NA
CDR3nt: TGTGCCAGCAGTTCAGCAGGCGGTGGGTCCTACGAGCAGTACTTC
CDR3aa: CASSSAGGGSYEQYF

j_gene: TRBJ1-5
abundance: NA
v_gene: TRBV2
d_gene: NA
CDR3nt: TGTGCCAGCAGTATCGAGGGGATAAGCAATCAGCCCCAGCATTTT
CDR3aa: CASSIEGISNQPQHF

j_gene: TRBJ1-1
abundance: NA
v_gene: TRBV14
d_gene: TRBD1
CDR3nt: TGTGCCAGCAGCCAAGTCGGGACAGGGGGCCCTGAAGCTTTCTTT
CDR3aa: CASSQVGTGGPEAFF

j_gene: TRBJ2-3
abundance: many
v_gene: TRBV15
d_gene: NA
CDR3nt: TGTGCCACCAGCGGGGGCAGCAACACAGATACGCAGTATTTT
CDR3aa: CATSGGSNTDTQYF

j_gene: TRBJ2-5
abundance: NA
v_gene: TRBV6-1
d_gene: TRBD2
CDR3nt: TGTGCCAGCAGTGAACAGAGCGGGGGGGCTGAGGCCCAGTACTTC
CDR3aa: CASSEQSGGAEAQYF

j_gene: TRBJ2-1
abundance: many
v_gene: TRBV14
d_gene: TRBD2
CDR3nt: TGTGCCAGCAGTCCCCTGGGACTAGCGGGGTACAATGAGCAGTTCTTC
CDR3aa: CASSPLGLAGYNEQFF

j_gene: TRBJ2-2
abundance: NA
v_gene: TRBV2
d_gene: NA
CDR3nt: TGTGCCAGCATGCGAGGGTCAGGCACCGGGGAGCTGTTTTTT
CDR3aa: CASMRGSGTGELFF

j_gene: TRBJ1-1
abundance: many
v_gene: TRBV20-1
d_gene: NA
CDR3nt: TGCAGTGCTAGAGATAAGCCTTGGAGTGAAGCTTTCTTT
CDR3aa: CSARDKPWSEAFF

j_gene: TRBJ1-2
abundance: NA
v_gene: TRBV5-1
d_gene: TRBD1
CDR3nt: TGCGCCAGCGGACAACTTGACACAGGGGTGGGCGGCTACACCTTC
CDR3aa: CASGQLDTGVGGYTF

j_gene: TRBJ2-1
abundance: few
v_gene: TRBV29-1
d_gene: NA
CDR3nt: TGCAGCGTTCCTCATAGCGGATACTACAATGAGCAGTTCTTC
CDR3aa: CSVPHSGYYNEQFF

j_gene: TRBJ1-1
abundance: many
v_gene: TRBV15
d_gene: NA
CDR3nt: TGTGCCACCAGCAGAGGATTCACTGAAGCTTTCTTT
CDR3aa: CATSRGFTEAFF

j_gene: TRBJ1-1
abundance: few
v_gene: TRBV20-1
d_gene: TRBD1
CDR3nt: TGCAGTGCTAATCCGCAGGGGGAGGACACTGAAGCTTTCTTT
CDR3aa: CSANPQGEDTEAFF

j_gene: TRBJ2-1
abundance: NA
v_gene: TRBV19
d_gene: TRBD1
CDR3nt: TGTGCCAGTAGTATCGAGACAGGGATCGCCAATGAGCAGTTCTTC
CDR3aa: CASSIETGIANEQFF

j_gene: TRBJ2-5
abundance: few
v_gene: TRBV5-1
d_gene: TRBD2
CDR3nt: TGCGCCAGCAGCTTGGACCTAAGCGGGAGGGCCGAGGAGACCCAGTACTTC
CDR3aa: CASSLDLSGRAEETQYF

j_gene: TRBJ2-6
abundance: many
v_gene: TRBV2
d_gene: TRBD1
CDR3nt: TGTGCCAGCAAAGGACAGGTTGGCTCTGGGGCCAACGTCCTGACTTTC
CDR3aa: CASKGQVGSGANVLTF

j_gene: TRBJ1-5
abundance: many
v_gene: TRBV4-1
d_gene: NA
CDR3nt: TGCGCCAGCAGCCAAGAGGGAAATTTAAGAGGTGGTCAGCCCCAGCATTTT
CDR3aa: CASSQEGNLRGGQPQHF

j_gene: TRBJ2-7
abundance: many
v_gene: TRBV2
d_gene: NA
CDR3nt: TGTGCCAGTACCCAGGGGAGTCGGGCGCGGGAGCAGTACTTC
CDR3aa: CASTQGSRAREQYF

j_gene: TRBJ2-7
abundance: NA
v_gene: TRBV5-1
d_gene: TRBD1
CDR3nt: TGCGCCAGCAGCCTGACAGGGGGCGAGCAGTACTTC
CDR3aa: CASSLTGGEQYF

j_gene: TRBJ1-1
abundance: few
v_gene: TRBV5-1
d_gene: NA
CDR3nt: TGCGCCAGCAGCTTGGCCGGGCAGGCCGGTGAAGCTTTCTTT
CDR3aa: CASSLAGQAGEAFF

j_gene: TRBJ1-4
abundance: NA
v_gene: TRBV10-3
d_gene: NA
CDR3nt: TGTGCCTGTCGCCGGGGGGAGGCTAATGAAAAACTGTTTTTT
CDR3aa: CACRRGEANEKLFF

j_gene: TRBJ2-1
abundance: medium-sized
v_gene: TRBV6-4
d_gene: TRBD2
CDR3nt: TGTGCCAGCAGTGACTCTAGCGGGGGGGCCAATGAGCAGTTCTTC
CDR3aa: CASSDSSGGANEQFF

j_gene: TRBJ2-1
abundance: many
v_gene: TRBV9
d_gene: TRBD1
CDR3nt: TGTGCCAGCAGCACGGGACAGATCCATGAGCAGTTCTTC
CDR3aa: CASSTGQIHEQFF

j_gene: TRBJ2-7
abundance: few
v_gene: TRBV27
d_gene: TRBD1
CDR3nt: TGTGCCAGCAGTTTACAGGACAGGGAGGCCTACGAGCAGTACTTC
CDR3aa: CASSLQDREAYEQYF

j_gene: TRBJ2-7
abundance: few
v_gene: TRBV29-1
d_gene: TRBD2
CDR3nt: TGCAGCGTTCGGACTAGCGGGAACTACGAGCAGTACTTC
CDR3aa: CSVRTSGNYEQYF

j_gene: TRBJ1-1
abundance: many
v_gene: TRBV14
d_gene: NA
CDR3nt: TGTGCCAGCAGCCACAGTAGGAACACTGAAGCTTTCTTT
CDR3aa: CASSHSRNTEAFF

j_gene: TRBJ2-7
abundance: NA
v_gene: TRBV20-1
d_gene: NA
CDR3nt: TGCAGTGCTAGAGGGGGAATATACGAGCAGTACTTC
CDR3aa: CSARGGIYEQYF

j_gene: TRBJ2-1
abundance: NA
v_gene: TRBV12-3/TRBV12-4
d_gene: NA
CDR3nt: TGTGCCAGCAGTTTACTTGGGAGTCTCTATGAGCAGTTCTTC
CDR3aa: CASSLLGSLYEQFF